This T cell receptor (beta chain) appears in the sequencing data of a study of blood T cell repertoires in COVID-19. Study-level background: COVID-19 samples collected from the United States, Italy and Spain covered acute and convalescent phases. PBMCs, B-cell-depleted T cells, or T cells provided the cDNA or gDNA that made up the material.

This clone is a singleton in its sample. In the source study's methods: Amplification of reference gene primers was used by the study to estimate nucleated cell counts. Repertoires were generated with immunoSEQ multiplex PCR, while TCRdb's copy carries only in-frame clones and drops some. D and trimming come from the DNA, and the V and J calls and clone size come from that table. The data contain a few hundred thousand clones, around 85% of them seen just once; the ten biggest clones take up 3% to 4%. The CDR3 has 14 residues. Unmatched junction bases numbered 4, after V lost 6 bases and J lost 3 bases. Germline loops: CDR1 SEHNR, CDR2 FQNEAQ (reference sequence).

The source of this sequence is a woman aged 18 to 35 with acute or convalescent COVID-19. The sample was peripheral blood. The gene calls are TRBV7-9 and TRBJ2-7, with 11 bases aligning to TRBD2. CDR3: CASRDGTSGYEQYF. The CDR3 DNA reads as TGTGCCAGCAGAGATGGGACTAGCGGCTACGAGCAGTACTTC. The full variable domain, its missing parts supplied by reference TRBV7-9 and TRBJ2-7, is DTGVSQNPRHKITKRGQNVTFRCDPISEHNRLYWYRQTLGQGPEFLTYFQNEAQLEKSRLLSDRFSAERPKGSFSTLEIQRTEQGDSAMYLCASRDGTSGYEQYFGPGTRLTVT.